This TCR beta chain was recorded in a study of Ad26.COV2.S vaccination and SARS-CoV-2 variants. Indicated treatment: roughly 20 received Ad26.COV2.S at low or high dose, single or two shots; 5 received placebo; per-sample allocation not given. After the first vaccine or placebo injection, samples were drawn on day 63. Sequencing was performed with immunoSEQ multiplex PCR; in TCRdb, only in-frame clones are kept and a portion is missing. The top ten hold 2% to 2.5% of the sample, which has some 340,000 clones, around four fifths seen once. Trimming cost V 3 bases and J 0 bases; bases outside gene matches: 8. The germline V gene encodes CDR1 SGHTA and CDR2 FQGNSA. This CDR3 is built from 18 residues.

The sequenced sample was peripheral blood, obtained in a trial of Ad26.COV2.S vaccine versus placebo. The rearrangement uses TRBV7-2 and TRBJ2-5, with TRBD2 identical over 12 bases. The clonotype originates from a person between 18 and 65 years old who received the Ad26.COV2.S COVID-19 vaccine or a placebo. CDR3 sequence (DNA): TGTGCCAGCAGCTTTCCGACTAGCGGGGGCCAAAACCAAGAGACCCAGTACTTC. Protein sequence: CASSFPTSGGQNQETQYF.